This T cell receptor (beta chain) was retrieved from a study of response to subunit inactivated influenza vaccine. Study-level findings and limits: Few additional T cells are recruited per seasonal influenza vaccination, authors suggested.

TCRdb reprocessed the RT-PCR reads with MiXCR, giving one entry per CDR3 protein. The profile shows a few hundred thousand distinct CDR3 sequences, roughly 7.6% of them singletons. Trimming shortened V by 0 bases and J by 1 base, and 8 bases separated the two germline ends. This CDR3 region has 15 residues. In germline, CDR1 is SGHRS, CDR2 YFSETQ. This clonotype was counted only a few times. Its antigen remains unknown. The sample in question was PBMCs from blood, obtained about 23 months after vaccination. This sequence originates from a man between 45 and 75 years old who received an inactivated influenza vaccine. V usage is TRBV5-1 and J usage is TRBJ1-5, with D unclear. The CDR3 sequence: CASSLGPKSNQPQHF. The CDR3 DNA is TGCGCCAGCAGCTTGGGACCGAAAAGCAATCAGCCCCAGCATTTT.